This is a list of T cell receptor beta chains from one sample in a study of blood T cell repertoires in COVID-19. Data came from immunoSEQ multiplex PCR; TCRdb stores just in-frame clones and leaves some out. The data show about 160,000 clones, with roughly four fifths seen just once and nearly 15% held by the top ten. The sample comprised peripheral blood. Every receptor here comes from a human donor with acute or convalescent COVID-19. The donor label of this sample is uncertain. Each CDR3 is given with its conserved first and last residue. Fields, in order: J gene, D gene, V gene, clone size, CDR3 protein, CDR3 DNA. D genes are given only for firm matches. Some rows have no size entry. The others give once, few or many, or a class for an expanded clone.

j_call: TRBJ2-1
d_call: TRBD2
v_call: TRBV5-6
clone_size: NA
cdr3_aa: CASSSNPSGTNEQFF
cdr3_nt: TGTGCCAGCAGCTCTAACCCTAGCGGGACTAATGAGCAGTTCTTC

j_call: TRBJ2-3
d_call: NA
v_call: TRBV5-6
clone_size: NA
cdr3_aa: CASSFLPGRETRDTQYF
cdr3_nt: TGTGCCAGCAGCTTCCTACCGGGTCGCGAAACTAGAGATACGCAGTATTTT

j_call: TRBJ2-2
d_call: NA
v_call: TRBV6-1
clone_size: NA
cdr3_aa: CASSEGAGIGELFF
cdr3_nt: TGTGCCAGCAGTGAGGGTGCGGGGATCGGGGAGCTGTTTTTT

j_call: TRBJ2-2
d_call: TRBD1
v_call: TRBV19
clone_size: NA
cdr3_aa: CASSMWGQGAGAGELFF
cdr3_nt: TGTGCCAGTAGTATGTGGGGACAGGGGGCAGGGGCCGGGGAGCTGTTTTTT

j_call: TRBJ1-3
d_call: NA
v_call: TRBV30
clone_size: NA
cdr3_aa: CAWSVTGGNTIYF
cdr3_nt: TGTGCCTGGAGTGTAACAGGAGGAAACACCATATATTTT

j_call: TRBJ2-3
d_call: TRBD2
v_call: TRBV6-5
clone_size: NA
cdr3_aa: CASLTSGATDTQYF
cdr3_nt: TGTGCCAGCTTAACCAGCGGGGCCACAGATACGCAGTATTTT

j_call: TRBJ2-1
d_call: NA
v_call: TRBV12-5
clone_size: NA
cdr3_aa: CASGYNNEQFF
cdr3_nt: TGTGCTAGTGGCTATAACAATGAGCAGTTCTTC

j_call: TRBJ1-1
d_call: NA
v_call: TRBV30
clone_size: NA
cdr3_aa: CAWRVTLRAFF
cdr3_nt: TGTGCCTGGAGAGTAACCCTCAGAGCTTTCTTT

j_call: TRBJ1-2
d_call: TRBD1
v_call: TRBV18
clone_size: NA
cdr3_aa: CASSPDRGIGVNYGYTF
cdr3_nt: TGTGCCAGCTCGCCTGACAGGGGTATAGGAGTCAACTATGGCTACACCTTC

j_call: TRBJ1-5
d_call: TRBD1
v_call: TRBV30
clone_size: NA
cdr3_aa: CAWSKSGYRGWGNQPQHF
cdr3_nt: TGTGCCTGGAGTAAGAGTGGCTACAGGGGTTGGGGCAATCAGCCCCAGCATTTT

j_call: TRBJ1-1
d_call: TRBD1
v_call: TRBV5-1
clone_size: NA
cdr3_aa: CASSQTSRDRGVGTEAFF
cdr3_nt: TGCGCCAGCAGCCAGACATCCCGGGACAGGGGGGTAGGAACTGAAGCTTTCTTT

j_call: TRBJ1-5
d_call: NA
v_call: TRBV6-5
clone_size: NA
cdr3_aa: CASRRLDQPQHF
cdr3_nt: TGTGCCAGCAGGAGGCTTGATCAGCCCCAGCATTTT

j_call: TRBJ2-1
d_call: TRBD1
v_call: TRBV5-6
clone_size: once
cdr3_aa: CASSWGTGGSYNEQFF
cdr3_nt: TGTGCCAGCAGCTGGGGGACAGGGGGCTCCTACAATGAGCAGTTCTTC

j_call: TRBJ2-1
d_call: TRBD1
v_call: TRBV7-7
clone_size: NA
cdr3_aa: CASSFGTANYNEQFF
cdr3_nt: TGTGCTAGCAGCTTTGGGACAGCCAACTACAATGAGCAGTTCTTC

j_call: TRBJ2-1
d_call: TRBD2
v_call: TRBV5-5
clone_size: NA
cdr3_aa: CASSFTGGEQFF
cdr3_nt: TGTGCCAGCAGCTTTACGGGGGGTGAGCAGTTCTTC

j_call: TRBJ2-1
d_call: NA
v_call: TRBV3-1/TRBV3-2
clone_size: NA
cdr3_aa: CASSLSRAPRGNEQFF
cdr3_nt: TGTGCCAGCAGCCTCTCCCGGGCCCCAAGGGGAAATGAGCAGTTCTTC

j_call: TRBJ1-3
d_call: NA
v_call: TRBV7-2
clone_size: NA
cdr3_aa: CASSLDISSGNTIYF
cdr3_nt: TGTGCCAGCAGCTTAGACATCTCCTCTGGAAACACCATATATTTT

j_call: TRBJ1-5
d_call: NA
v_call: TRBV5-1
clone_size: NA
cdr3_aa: CASAPGTTGTPQPQHF
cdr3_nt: TGCGCCAGCGCCCCGGGAACCACGGGGACACCTCAGCCCCAGCATTTT

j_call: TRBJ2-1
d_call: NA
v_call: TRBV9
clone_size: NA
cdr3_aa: CASSVGRAPYNEQFF
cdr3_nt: TGTGCCAGCAGCGTAGGCAGGGCACCCTACAATGAGCAGTTCTTC

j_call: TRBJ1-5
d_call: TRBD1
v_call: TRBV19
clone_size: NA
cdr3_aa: CASSPGDRDNQPQHF
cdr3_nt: TGTGCCAGTAGCCCTGGGGACAGGGACAATCAGCCCCAGCATTTT

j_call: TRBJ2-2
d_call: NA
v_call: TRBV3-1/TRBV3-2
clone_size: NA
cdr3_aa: CASSQDWGSYNTGELFF
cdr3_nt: TGTGCCAGCAGCCAAGATTGGGGCAGCTATAACACCGGGGAGCTGTTTTTT

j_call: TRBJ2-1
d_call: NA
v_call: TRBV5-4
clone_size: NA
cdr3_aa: CASSLADGSEQFF
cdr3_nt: TGTGCCAGCAGCTTGGCAGATGGCTCTGAGCAGTTCTTC

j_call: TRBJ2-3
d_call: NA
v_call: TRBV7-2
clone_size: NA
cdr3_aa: CASSHGQPSTDTQYF
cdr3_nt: TGTGCCAGCAGCCACGGACAGCCTAGCACAGATACGCAGTATTTT

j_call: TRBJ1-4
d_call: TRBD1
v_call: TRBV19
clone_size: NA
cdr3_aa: CASDDRGGPGEKLFF
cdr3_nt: TGTGCCAGTGACGACAGGGGCGGTCCGGGTGAAAAACTGTTTTTT

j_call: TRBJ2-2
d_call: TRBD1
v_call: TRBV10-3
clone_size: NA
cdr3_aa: CAISERGRTTGELFF
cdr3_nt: TGTGCCATCAGTGAGAGGGGGCGGACCACCGGGGAGCTGTTTTTT

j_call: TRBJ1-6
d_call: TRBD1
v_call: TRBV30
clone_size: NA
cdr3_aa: CAWRETGYNSPLHF
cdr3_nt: TGTGCCTGGAGGGAGACAGGGTATAATTCACCCCTCCACTTT

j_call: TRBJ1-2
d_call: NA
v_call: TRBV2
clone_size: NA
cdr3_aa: CASSDQIKGYTF
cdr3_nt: TGTGCCAGCAGTGATCAGATCAAGGGCTACACCTTC

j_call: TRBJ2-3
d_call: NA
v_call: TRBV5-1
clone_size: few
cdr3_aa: CASSLEGAGSTDTQYF
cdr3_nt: TGCGCCAGCAGCTTGGAAGGGGCCGGGAGCACAGATACGCAGTATTTT

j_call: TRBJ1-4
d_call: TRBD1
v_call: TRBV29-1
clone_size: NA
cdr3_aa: CSVGQGDEKLFF
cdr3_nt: TGCAGCGTTGGACAGGGGGATGAAAAACTGTTTTTT

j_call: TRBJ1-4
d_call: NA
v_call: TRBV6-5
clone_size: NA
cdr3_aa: CATQQFAQGNEKLFF
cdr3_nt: TGTGCCACCCAGCAGTTTGCACAGGGTAACGAAAAACTGTTTTTT

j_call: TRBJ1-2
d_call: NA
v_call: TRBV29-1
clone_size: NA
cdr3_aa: CSTEGYTF
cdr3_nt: TGCTCGACAGAGGGCTACACCTTC

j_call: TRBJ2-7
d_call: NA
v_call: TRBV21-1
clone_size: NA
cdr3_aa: CASSKDRSPRDRGYEQYF
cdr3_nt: TGTGCCAGCAGCAAAGATAGGTCCCCCCGGGACAGGGGCTACGAGCAGTACTTC

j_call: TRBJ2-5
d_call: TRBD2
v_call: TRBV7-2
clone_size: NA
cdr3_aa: CASSGLLAGGPETQYF
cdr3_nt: TGTGCCAGCAGCGGACTACTAGCGGGGGGGCCGGAGACCCAGTACTTC

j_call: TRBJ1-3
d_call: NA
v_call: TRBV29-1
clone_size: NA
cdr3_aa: CSVRDPGHGNTIYF
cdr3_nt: TGCAGCGTTAGGGACCCGGGACACGGAAACACCATATATTTT

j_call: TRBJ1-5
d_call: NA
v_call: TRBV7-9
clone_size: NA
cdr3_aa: CASSLYRDQPQHF
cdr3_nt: TGTGCCAGCAGCTTATACAGGGATCAGCCCCAGCATTTT

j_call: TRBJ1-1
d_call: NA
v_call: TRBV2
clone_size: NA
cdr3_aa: CASRQRDWRTEAFF
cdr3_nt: TGTGCCAGCAGACAGAGGGATTGGCGCACTGAAGCTTTCTTT

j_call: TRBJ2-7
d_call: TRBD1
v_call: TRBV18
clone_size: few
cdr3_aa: CASSPGQGAGEQYF
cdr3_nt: TGTGCCAGCTCACCAGGACAGGGGGCTGGAGAGCAGTACTTC

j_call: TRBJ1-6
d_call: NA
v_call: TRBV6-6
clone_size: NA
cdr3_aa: CASWWSDGSPLHF
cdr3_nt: TGTGCCAGCTGGTGGTCCGATGGCTCACCCCTCCACTTT

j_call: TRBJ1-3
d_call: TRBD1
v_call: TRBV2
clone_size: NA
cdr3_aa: CASTRTGSGNTIYF
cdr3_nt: TGTGCCAGCACCCGGACAGGGAGTGGAAACACCATATATTTT

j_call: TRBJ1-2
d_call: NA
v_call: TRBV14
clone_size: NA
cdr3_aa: CASSQGFRDGYTF
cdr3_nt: TGTGCCAGCAGCCAAGGGTTCCGGGATGGCTACACCTTC

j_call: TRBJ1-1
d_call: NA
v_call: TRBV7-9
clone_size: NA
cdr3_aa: CASSFLLANTEAFF
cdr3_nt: TGTGCCAGCAGCTTCTTGTTAGCGAACACTGAAGCTTTCTTT

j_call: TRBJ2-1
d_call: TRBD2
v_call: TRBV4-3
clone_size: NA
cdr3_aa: CASSQVLPGGGVNEQFF
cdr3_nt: TGCGCCAGCAGCCAAGTATTGCCGGGCGGGGGGGTCAATGAGCAGTTCTTC

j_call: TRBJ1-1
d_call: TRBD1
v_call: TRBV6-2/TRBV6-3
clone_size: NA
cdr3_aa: CASSYSRGQGWIEAFF
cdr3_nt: TGTGCCAGCAGTTACTCAAGGGGACAGGGTTGGATTGAAGCTTTCTTT

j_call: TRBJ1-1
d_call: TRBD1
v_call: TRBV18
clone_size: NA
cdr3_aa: CASSPPGQGAAFF
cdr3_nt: TGTGCCAGCTCACCACCCGGACAGGGCGCCGCTTTCTTT